The text below deals with one TCR beta chain. What antigen it recognizes has not been identified. The sample holds no much larger clone one base away, and base qualities are not on file. Synthetic TCR analog templates were spiked into each PCR to estimate absolute template abundance from read counts. Using the immunoSEQ assay, TCRbeta CDR3 regions were amplified from genomic DNA with bias-controlled V and J gene primers. Rearranged TCRbeta segments were sequenced at approximately 20X coverage. The paper's data handling went like this. Clustering was used to correct sequencing errors, and CDR3s were annotated against IMGT to assign V, D and J genes. Only productive TCRbeta rearrangements were used in downstream analyses, excluding out-of-frame or stop-codon sequences. Clonality was calculated as one minus the Shannon entropy normalized by the log of the number of unique productive sequences. Clones differing between time points or between blood and tumor were identified by Fisher's exact test with Benjamini-Hochberg correction at adjusted p below 0.01. TCRdb took this table from immuneACCESS and kept in-frame rearrangements with V and J called. Such tables lack part of the clones; where checked against another copy, unresolved V genes explain under half of the gap, and the rest is unexplained. From that table come the V and J calls and clone size; the DNA was used to work out D and trimming. Here the sample has over 100,000 clones; under 95% occur a single time. The ten largest clones take up around 3.7% of the sample.

These data belong to a study of PD-L1 blockade in urothelial cancer (TCRdb year 2017). In the study overall: Every patient began therapy around 2014 and was given atezolizumab 1,200 mg intravenously every 3 weeks. Blood samples were analyzed at 3 weeks after treatment start (second dose) and at 6 weeks after treatment start. Some 29 patients had pretreatment blood TCR-seq, roughly 24 had at least one posttreatment blood collection, and roughly 24 had tumor TCR-seq. Pretreatment tumor samples, along with matched peripheral blood serially collected before and after atezolizumab treatment, were subjected to TCR sequencing. Durable clinical benefit meant progression-free survival longer than 6 months, and TCR features were also tested against progression-free and overall survival. The study, an exploratory multi-omic analysis, examined somatic, immune and clinical correlates of response to PD-L1 blockade with atezolizumab in urothelial cancer. Blood samples yielded a median of roughly 150,000 T cells and tens of thousands of unique TCRs, with median clonality 0.080. About 85% of the roughly 29 patients were males with bladder-origin urothelial cancer, and 18 of 29 reported a prior smoking history. Whole exome sequencing and RNA sequencing of pretreatment tumors were performed alongside TCR sequencing in the same patients. An ECOG performance status of 0 or 1 was recorded for the patients, and 0 to 3 prior chemotherapy regimens had been received by the patients. Durable clinical benefit was achieved by nine patients and was not achieved by 20 patients. What the research found in general, with its limitations: Because of the small sample size (n ≈ 29) and the many exploratory analyses performed, the results are intended to be regarded as hypothesis-generating. At 3 weeks after the start of treatment, tumor-associated TCR clones in peripheral blood had expanded more in patients with durable benefit (n of about 22, p = 0.022). A pretreatment peripheral blood TCR clonality below the median was linked to improved progression-free and overall survival.

The junction shows trimming of 3 bases on V and 6 bases on J, and the gene matches do not reach 15 bases of it. CDR1 SGHTA and CDR2 FQGNSA are derived from the germline V gene. The CDR3 runs 17 amino acids, cysteine and phenylalanine included. This entry keeps only the CDR3 DNA: 51 bases, framed from base 1. The time point label of this sample denotes: peripheral blood 6 weeks after treatment start. A total of some 30 patients with locally advanced or metastatic urothelial carcinoma, treated at Memorial Sloan Kettering on a trial protocol, made up the cohort. Peripheral blood mononuclear cells were collected pretreatment and during treatment, at between 1 and 8 total time points per patient. The Qiagen DNeasy Blood extraction kit was used to purify genomic DNA from total PBMCs and tumor samples. PBMCs were collected pretreatment and during treatment, and were isolated and stored as previously described.

The rearranged segments are TRBV7-2 and TRBJ2-3, with TRBD1 matching 7 junction bases. This specimen was PBMCs, taken around atezolizumab (anti-PD-L1) treatment. The clonotype originates from a man aged 55-75 years with urothelial cancer. The DNA reads TGTGCCAGCAGCTTCACCGGGACAGACCTGAGGGTGGATACGCAGTATTTT. It translates to CASSFTGTDLRVDTQYF.